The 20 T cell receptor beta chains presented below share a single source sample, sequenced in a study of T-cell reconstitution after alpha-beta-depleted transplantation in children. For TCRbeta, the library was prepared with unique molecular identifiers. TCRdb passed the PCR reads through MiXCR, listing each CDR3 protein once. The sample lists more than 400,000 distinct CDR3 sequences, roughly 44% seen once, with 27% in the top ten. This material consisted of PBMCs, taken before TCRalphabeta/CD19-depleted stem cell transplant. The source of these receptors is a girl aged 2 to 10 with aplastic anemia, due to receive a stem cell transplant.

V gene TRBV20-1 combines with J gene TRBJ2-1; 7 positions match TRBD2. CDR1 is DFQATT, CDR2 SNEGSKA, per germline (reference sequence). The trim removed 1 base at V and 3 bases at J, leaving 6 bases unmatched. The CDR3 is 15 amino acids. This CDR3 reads CSARASGAGYNEQFF. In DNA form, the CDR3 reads TGCAGTGCTAGAGCTAGCGGAGCGGGCTACAATGAGCAGTTCTTC.

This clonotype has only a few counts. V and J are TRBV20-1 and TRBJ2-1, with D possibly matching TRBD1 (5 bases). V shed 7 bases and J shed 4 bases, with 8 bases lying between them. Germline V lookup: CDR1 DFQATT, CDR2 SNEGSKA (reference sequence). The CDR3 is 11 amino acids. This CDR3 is CSVNRYNEQFF. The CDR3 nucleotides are TGCAGTGTAAACAGGTACAATGAGCAGTTCTTC.

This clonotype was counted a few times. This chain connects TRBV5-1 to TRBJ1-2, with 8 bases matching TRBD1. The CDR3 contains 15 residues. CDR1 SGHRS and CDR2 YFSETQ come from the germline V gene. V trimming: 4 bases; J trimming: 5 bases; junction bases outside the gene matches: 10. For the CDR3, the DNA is TGCGCCAGCAGCCCTTCCGGGACAGGCCTTTATGGCTACACCTTC. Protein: CASSPSGTGLYGYTF.

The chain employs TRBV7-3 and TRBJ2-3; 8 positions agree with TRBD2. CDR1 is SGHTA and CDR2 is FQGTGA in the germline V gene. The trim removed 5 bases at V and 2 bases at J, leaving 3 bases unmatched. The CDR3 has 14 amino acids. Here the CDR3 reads CASSQRENTDTQYF. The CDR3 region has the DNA TGTGCCAGCAGCCAGCGGGAGAACACAGATACGCAGTATTTT.

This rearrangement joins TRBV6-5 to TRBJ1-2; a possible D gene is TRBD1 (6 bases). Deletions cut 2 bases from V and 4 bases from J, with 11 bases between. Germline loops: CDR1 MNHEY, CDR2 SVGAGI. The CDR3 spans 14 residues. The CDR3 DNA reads TGTGCCAGCAGTTACGGGGGCCAGGGCTATGGCTACACCTTC. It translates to CASSYGGQGYGYTF.

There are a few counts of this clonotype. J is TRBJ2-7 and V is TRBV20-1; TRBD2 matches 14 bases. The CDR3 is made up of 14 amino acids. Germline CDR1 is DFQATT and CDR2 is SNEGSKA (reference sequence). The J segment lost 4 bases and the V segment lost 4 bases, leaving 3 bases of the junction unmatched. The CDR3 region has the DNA TGCAGTGCTACCGGGACTAGCGGGGGATACGAGCAGTACTTC. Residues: CSATGTSGGYEQYF.

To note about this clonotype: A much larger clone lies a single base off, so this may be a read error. The DNA of the CDR3 is TGTGCCAGCAGCCAGACAGGAGGAAACACAGATACGCTGTATTTT. As protein: CASSQTGGNTDTLYF. V and J are TRBV7-3 and TRBJ2-3; the D gene is possibly TRBD1 (6 bases). Germline CDR1 is SGHTA and CDR2 is FQGTGA. The CDR3 length is 15 residues.

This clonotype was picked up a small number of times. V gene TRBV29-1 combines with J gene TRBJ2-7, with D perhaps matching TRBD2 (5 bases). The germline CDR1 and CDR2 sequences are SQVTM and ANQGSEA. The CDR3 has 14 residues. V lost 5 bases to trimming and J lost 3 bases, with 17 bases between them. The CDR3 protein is CSVFGPGNNYEQYF. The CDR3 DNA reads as TGCAGCGTTTTCGGTCCGGGAAATAACTACGAGCAGTACTTC.

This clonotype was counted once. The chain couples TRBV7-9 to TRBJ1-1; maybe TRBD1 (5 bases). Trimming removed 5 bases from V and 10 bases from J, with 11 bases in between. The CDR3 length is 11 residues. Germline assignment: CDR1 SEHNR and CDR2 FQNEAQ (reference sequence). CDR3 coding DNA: TGTGCCAGCAGCCCTGGTGGGGGAGCTTTCTTT. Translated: CASSPGGGAFF.

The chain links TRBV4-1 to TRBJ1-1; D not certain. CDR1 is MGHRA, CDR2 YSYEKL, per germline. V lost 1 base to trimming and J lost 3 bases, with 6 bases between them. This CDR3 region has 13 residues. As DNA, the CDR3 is TGCGCCAGCAGCCAAGTTCTTCACACTGAAGCTTTCTTT. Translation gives CASSQVLHTEAFF.

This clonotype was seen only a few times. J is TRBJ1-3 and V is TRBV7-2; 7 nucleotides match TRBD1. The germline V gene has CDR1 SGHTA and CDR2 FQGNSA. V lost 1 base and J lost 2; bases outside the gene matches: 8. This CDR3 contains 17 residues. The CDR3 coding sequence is TGTGCCAGCAGCTTAGGCCTAGGGACAGCTGCTGGAAACACCATATATTTT. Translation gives CASSLGLGTAAGNTIYF.

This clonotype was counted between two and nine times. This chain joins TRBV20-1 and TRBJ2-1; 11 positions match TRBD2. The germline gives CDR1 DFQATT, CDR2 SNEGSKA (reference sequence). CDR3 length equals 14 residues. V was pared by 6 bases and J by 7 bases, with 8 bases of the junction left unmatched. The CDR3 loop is CSAVPGLAANEQFF. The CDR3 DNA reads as TGCAGTGCCGTACCGGGACTAGCGGCTAATGAGCAGTTCTTC.

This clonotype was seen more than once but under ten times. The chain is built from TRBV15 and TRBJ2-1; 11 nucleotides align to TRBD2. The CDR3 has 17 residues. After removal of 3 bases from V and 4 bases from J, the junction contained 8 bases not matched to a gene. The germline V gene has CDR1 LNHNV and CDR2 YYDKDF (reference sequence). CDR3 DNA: TGTGCCACCAGCAGTGAATGGACTAGCGGGCCTTACAATGAGCAGTTCTTC. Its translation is CATSSEWTSGPYNEQFF.

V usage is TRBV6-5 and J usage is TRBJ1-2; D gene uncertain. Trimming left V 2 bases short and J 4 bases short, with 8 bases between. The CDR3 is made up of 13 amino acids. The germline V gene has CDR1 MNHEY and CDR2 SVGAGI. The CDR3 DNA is TGTGCCAGCAGTTACACGGAAACCTATGGCTACACCTTC. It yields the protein CASSYTETYGYTF.

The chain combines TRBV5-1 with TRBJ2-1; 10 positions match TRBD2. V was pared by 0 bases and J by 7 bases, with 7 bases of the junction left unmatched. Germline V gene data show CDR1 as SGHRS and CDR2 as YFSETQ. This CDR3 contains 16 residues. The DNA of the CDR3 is TGCGCCAGCAGCTTGGGCCCTAGCGGGGGAGTGAATGAGCAGTTCTTC. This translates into CASSLGPSGGVNEQFF. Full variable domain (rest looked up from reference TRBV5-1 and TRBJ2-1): KAGVTQTPRYLIKTRGQQVTLSCSPISGHRSVSWYQQTPGQGLQFLFEYFSETQRNKGNFPGRFSGRQFSNSRSEMNVSTLELGDSALYLCASSLGPSGGVNEQFFGPGTRLTVL.

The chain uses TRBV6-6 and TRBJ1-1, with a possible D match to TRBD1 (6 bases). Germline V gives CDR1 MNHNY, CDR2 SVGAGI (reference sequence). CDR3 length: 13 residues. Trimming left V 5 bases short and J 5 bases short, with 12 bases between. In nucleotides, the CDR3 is TGTGCCAGCAGTGCAGGGGAGGGGACTGAAGCTTTCTTT. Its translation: CASSAGEGTEAFF.

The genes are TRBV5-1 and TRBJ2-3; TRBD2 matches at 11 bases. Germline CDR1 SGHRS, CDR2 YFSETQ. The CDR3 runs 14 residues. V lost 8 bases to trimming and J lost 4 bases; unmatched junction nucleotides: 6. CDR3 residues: CASSGRAVADTQYF. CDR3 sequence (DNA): TGCGCCAGTAGCGGGAGGGCCGTGGCAGATACGCAGTATTTT. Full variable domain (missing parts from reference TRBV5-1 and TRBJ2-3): KAGVTQTPRYLIKTRGQQVTLSCSPISGHRSVSWYQQTPGQGLQFLFEYFSETQRNKGNFPGRFSGRQFSNSRSEMNVSTLELGDSALYLCASSGRAVADTQYFGPGTRLTVL.

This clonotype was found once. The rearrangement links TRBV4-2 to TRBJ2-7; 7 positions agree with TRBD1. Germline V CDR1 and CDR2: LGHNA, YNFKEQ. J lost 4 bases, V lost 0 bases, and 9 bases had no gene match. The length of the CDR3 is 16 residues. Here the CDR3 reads CASSQEPGQVIYEQYF. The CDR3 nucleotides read TGTGCCAGCAGCCAAGAACCCGGACAGGTCATATACGAGCAGTACTTC.

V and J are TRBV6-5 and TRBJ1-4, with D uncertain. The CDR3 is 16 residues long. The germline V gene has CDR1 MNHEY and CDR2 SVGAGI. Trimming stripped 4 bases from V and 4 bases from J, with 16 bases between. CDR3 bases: TGTGCCAGCAGTTCCCTTTCCGGGCGGAGTAATGAAAAACTGTTTTTT. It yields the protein CASSSLSGRSNEKLFF.

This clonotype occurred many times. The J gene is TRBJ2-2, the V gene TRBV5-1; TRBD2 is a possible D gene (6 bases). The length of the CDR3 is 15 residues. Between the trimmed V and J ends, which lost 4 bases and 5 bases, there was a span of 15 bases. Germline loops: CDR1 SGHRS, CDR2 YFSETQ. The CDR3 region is CASSDGTAWTGELFF. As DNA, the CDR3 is TGCGCCAGCAGCGATGGGACTGCCTGGACCGGGGAGCTGTTTTTT.